This T cell receptor (beta chain) emerged from a study of Ad26.COV2.S vaccination and SARS-CoV-2 variants. At the level of the study: The donor belonged to the COV1001 Ad26.COV2.S trial arm. Study outcomes and limitations: Marked by substantial breadth, spike-specific CD8+ and CD4+ T cell responses were reportedly seen after vaccination. Using TCR breadth and depth analyses may have led to underestimated total T cell responses.

V lost 7 bases and J lost 0, with 13 bases in between. The CDR3 is made up of 16 amino acids. Germline V CDR1 and CDR2: LNHDA, SQIVND (reference sequence). Generated by immunoSEQ multiplex PCR, the TCRdb table keeps only in-frame clones and is missing some. The sample has roughly 320,000 clones, roughly 91% seen once; the top ten hold about 3.4%. Treatment of the sample: about 20 received Ad26.COV2.S at low or high dose, single or two shots; about 5 received placebo; per-sample allocation not given. Repertoires come from day 63 after the first vaccine or placebo injection. A word on this clone: The antigen remains undetermined.

Material: peripheral blood, obtained in a trial of Ad26.COV2.S vaccine versus placebo. The sequence was collected from a person aged 18-60 years who received the Ad26.COV2.S COVID-19 vaccine or a placebo. V is TRBV19 and J is TRBJ2-6; weak D call: TRBD1 (6 bases). Here the CDR3 reads CASTAGGPSGANVLTF. For the CDR3, the DNA is TGTGCCAGTACGGCTGGGGGCCCCTCTGGGGCCAACGTCCTGACTTTC.